A selection of T cell receptor beta chains follows, all from one sample in a study of vaccination effects on CD4 cells after COVID-19. The assay was immunoSEQ multiplex PCR, and TCRdb's table has in-frame clones only and misses some. The table records about 27,000 clones, roughly 73% of them present only once. Their recognized antigens are unknown. Specimen: CD4+ T cells from PBMCs cultured with HCoV-NL63 spike peptides, collected before COVID-19 vaccination. The receptors derive from a human donor who received a COVID-19 vaccine. Each CDR3 is given with its conserved first and last residue. A D gene is named only where the DNA matches it firmly. Clone size appears in some rows only: once, few, many, or a class for an expanded clone.

d_gene,abundance,v_gene,j_gene,CDR3nt,CDR3aa
TRBD2,NA,TRBV4-3,TRBJ2-2,TGCGCCAGCAGCCAAGATGCGGGGGGCACCGGGGAGCTGTTTTTT,CASSQDAGGTGELFF
NA,NA,TRBV3-1/TRBV3-2,TRBJ2-4,TGTGCCAGCAGCCAAGATCTAAAACTCAATCCCATTCAGTACTTC,CASSQDLKLNPIQYF
NA,NA,TRBV12-5,TRBJ1-1,TGTGCTAGTGGGGATTTAAGGGGGTACACTGAAGCTTTCTTT,CASGDLRGYTEAFF
TRBD2,NA,TRBV6-1,TRBJ2-7,TGTGCCAGCAGTGAGTCGGGACTAGCGGCTTCCTACGAGCAGTACTTC,CASSESGLAASYEQYF
NA,many,TRBV4-1,TRBJ1-3,TGCGCCAGCAGCCAAGAGGGGACAACTGGAAACACCATATATTTT,CASSQEGTTGNTIYF
NA,NA,TRBV6-5,TRBJ1-6,TGTGCCAGCAGTTACTCGGGCAGGGTGGGTTCACCCCTCCACTTT,CASSYSGRVGSPLHF
NA,NA,TRBV6-2/TRBV6-3,TRBJ2-1,TGTGCCAGCAGCCCGGGGCCAGGTGTATACAATGAGCAGTTCTTC,CASSPGPGVYNEQFF
NA,NA,TRBV4-2,TRBJ1-4,TGTGCCAGCAGCCAAGATCATCGGCAGGGGAGGAATGAAAAACTGTTTTTT,CASSQDHRQGRNEKLFF
TRBD1,few,TRBV19,TRBJ1-5,TGTGCCAGTAGAGGACAGGGCAATCAGCCCCAGCATTTT,CASRGQGNQPQHF
NA,NA,TRBV18,TRBJ2-7,TGTGCCAGCTCGCCTCAAGGCACCAGGATAGAGCAGTACTTC,CASSPQGTRIEQYF
NA,few,TRBV4-1,TRBJ1-5,TGCGCCAGCAGCCAAGCGGCGGCGGGCAGTAGCAATCAGCCCCAGCATTTT,CASSQAAAGSSNQPQHF
TRBD1,few,TRBV4-3,TRBJ1-6,TGCGCCAGCAGCCAAGATTTCCAGGGGGTTTCACCCCTCCACTTT,CASSQDFQGVSPLHF
NA,NA,TRBV30,TRBJ2-5,TGTGCCTGGAGTGGGGCGGGGTACCAAGAGACCCAGTACTTC,CAWSGAGYQETQYF
TRBD1,NA,TRBV12-3/TRBV12-4,TRBJ1-2,TGTGCCAGCAGTTTAGCCGGGACAGATGGCTACACCTTC,CASSLAGTDGYTF
NA,few,TRBV30,TRBJ1-1,TGTGCCGTAGGCTGGAGGGGTGGAGGGACCATGAACACTGAAGCTTTCTTT,CAVGWRGGGTMNTEAFF
NA,NA,TRBV27,TRBJ1-1,TGTGCCAGCAGGTTAGGGAACACTGAAGCTTTCTTT,CASRLGNTEAFF
NA,NA,TRBV12-3/TRBV12-4,TRBJ1-1,TGTGCCAGCAGTTTAGCTCACGAGAGTCAAGCTTTCTTT,CASSLAHESQAFF
NA,NA,TRBV7-2,TRBJ2-1,TGTGCCAGCCGGCCACAAGGAAGGGGTTTAAGGGGCGAGCAGTTCTTC,CASRPQGRGLRGEQFF
NA,NA,TRBV28,TRBJ2-7,TGTGCCAGCAGCCGCGCGTATCCCTACGAGCAGTACTTC,CASSRAYPYEQYF
TRBD1,NA,TRBV19,TRBJ1-4,TGTGCCAGTAGAAGACAGGGTGATGAAAAACTGTTTTTT,CASRRQGDEKLFF
NA,few,TRBV24-1,TRBJ2-3,TGTGCCACCAGTGATCCCTCTGGGAGGTCAGATACGCAGTATTTT,CATSDPSGRSDTQYF
NA,once,TRBV28,TRBJ1-4,TGTGCCAGCAGTTCCGGAGGGTTCGGTAATGAAAAACTGTTTTTT,CASSSGGFGNEKLFF
NA,NA,TRBV5-4,TRBJ2-1,TGTGCCAGCAGCTTGGTGTCACGGTTGAATGAGCAGTTCTTC,CASSLVSRLNEQFF
NA,NA,TRBV30,TRBJ1-6,TGTGCCTGGAGTTATGGGGGCTCCTATAATTCACCCCTCCACTTT,CAWSYGGSYNSPLHF
TRBD2,NA,TRBV5-1,TRBJ2-1,TGCGCCAGCAGCCTGTATCGAGCGGGGACCCACAATGAGCAGTTCTTC,CASSLYRAGTHNEQFF
NA,NA,TRBV7-9,TRBJ1-2,TGTGCCACCTCCGACCCTCGGGGAATTGACTATGGCTACACCTTC,CATSDPRGIDYGYTF
TRBD2,NA,TRBV7-2,TRBJ2-5,TGTGCCAGCAGCCCAACCGGACTAGCGGGGAGAGAGACCCAGTACTTC,CASSPTGLAGRETQYF